This record concerns one T cell receptor (beta chain) sequence. The antigen is unknown. There were at least 5.5 micrograms of total RNA extracted from every sample. This sample is part of a study of blood T cells in healthy people across ages. Together with a sample-barcoded 5' primer, a J-beta primer mix was included in a second PCR lasting roughly 6 to 12 cycles. Each of the cDNA molecules was tagged by a template-switch adaptor with 12 random nucleotides. One entry per CDR3 protein results from TCRdb running MiXCR on the 5' RACE reads. The sample has around 900,000 distinct CDR3 sequences, under 30% seen once. The CDR3 runs to 15 residues. Germline values: CDR1 DFQATT, CDR2 SNEGSKA (reference sequence). V shed 6 bases and J 6 bases; nucleotides not matched to a gene: 12. Study conclusions and caveats: Samples with more naive T cells showed higher observed beta diversity.

This chain uses TRBV20-1 with TRBJ2-4, with TRBD1 identical over 9 bases. The source is a woman of 80 years or more in good health. Sequencing was carried out using blood. CDR3 protein: CSATATGTGRNIQYF. The CDR3 nucleotides read TGCAGTGCAACCGCGACAGGGACAGGGAGAAACATTCAGTACTTC.